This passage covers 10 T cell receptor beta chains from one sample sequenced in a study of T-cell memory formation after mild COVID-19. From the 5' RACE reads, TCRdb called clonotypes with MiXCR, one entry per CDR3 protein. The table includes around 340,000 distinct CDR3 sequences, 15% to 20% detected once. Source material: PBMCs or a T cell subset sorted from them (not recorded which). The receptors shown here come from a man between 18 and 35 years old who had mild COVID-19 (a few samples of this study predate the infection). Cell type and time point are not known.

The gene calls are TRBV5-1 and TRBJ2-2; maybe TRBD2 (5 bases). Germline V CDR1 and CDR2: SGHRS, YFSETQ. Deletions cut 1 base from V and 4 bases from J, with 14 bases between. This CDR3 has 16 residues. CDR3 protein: CASSLTGNPSTGELFF. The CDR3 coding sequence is TGCGCCAGCAGCTTGACCGGGAACCCGTCCACCGGGGAGCTGTTTTTT.

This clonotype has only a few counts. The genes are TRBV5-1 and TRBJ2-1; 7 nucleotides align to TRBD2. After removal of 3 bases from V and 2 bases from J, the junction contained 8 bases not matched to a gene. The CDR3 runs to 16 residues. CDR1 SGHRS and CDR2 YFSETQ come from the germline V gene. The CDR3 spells CASSSLVAGAYNEQFF. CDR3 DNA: TGCGCCAGCAGCTCCCTAGTCGCGGGGGCCTACAATGAGCAGTTCTTC.

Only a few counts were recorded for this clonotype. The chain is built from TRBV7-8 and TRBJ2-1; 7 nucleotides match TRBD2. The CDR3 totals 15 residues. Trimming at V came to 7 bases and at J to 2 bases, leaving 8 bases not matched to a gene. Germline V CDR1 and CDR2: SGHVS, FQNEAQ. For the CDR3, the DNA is TGTGCCAGCACCCGCCGTGGGGGGGCCTACAATGAGCAGTTCTTC. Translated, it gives CASTRRGGAYNEQFF.

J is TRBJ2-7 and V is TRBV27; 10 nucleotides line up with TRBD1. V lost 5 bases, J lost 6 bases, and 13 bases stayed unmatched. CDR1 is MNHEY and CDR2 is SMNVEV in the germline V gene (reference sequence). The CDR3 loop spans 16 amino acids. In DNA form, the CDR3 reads TGTGCCAGCAGTCAAAGGACAGGGGGTACTCTCCGCGAGCAGTACTTC. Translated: CASSQRTGGTLREQYF.

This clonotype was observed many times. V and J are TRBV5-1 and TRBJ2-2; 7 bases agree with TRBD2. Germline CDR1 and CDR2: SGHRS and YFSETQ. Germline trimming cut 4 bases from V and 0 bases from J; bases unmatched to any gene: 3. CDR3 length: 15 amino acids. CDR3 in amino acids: CASSPSGTNTGELFF. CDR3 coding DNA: TGCGCCAGCAGCCCGAGCGGGACGAACACCGGGGAGCTGTTTTTT.

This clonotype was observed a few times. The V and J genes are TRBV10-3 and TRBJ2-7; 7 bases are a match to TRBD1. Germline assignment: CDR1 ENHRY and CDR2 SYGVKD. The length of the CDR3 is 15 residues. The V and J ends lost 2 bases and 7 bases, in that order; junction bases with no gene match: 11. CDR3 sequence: CAISERFEGAWEQYV. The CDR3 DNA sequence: TGTGCCATCAGTGAGAGGTTCGAGGGGGCTTGGGAGCAGTACGTC.

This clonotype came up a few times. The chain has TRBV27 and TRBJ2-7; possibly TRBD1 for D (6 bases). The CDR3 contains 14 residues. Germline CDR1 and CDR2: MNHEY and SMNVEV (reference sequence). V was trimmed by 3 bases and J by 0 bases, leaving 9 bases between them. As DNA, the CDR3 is TGTGCCAGCAGTTTCAGGGGCCCCTCCTACGAGCAGTACTTC. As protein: CASSFRGPSYEQYF.

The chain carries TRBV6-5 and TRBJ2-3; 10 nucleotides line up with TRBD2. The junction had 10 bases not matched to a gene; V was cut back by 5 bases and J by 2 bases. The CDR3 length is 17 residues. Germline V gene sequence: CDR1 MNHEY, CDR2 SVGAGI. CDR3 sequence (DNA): TGTGCCAGCAGTCCATCGACTAGCGGGTGGACCACAGATACGCAGTATTTT. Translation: CASSPSTSGWTTDTQYF.

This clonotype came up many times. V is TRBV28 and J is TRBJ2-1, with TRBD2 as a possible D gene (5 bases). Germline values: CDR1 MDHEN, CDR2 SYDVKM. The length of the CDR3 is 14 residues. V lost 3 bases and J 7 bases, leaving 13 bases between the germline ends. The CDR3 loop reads CASSFRTRTNEQFF. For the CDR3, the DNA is TGTGCCAGCAGTTTTAGAACTAGGACGAATGAGCAGTTCTTC.

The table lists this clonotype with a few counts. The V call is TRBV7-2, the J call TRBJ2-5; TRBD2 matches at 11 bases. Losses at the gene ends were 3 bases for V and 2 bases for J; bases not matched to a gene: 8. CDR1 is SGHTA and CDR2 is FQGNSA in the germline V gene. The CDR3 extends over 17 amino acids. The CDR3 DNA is TGTGCCAGCAGCTTGGGTCCTAGCGGGGGGTCTCAAGAGACCCAGTACTTC. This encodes CASSLGPSGGSQETQYF.